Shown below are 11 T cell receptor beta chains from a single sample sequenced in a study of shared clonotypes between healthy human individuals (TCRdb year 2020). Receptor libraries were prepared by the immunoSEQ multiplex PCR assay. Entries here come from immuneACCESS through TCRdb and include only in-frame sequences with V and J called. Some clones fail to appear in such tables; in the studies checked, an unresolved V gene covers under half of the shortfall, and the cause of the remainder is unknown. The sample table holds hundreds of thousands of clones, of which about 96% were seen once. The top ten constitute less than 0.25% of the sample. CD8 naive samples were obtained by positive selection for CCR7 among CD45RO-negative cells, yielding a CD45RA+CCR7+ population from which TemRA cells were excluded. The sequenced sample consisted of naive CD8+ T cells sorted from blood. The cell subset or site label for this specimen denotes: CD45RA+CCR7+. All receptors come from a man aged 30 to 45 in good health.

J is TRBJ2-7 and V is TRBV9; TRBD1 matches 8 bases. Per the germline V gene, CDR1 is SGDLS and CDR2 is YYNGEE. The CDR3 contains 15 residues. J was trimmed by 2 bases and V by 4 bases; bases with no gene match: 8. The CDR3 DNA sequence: TGTGCCAGCAGCCCCCAGGGGGCGCATCCCTACGAGCAGTACTTC. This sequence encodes CASSPQGAHPYEQYF.

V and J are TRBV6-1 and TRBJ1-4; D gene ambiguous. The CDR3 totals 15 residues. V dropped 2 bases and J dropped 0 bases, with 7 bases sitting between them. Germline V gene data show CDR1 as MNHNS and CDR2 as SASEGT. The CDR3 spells CASSELRTTNEKLFF. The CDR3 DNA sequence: TGTGCCAGCAGTGAATTGAGGACAACTAATGAAAAACTGTTTTTT.

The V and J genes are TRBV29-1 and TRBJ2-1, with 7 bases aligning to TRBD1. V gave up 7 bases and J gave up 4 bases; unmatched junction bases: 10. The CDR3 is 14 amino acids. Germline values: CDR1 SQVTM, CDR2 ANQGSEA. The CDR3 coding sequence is TGCAGCGCCGGGACAGTGGCGCTTTACAATGAGCAGTTCTTC. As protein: CSAGTVALYNEQFF.

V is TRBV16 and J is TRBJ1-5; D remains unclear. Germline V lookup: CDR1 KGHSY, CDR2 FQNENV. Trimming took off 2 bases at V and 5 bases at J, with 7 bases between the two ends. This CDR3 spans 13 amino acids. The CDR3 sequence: CASSQGGYQPQHF. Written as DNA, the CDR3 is TGTGCCAGCAGCCAAGGAGGTTATCAGCCCCAGCATTTT.

Here the CDR3 reads CASSLAGGGASEQFF. For the CDR3, the DNA is TGTGCCAGCAGCTTAGCGGGCGGGGGAGCTTCTGAGCAGTTCTTC. The V gene is TRBV7-9, the J gene TRBJ2-1; 7 bases fit TRBD2. Germline CDR1 is SEHNR and CDR2 is FQNEAQ (reference sequence). V lost 0 bases, J lost 9 bases, and 8 bases stayed unmatched. The CDR3 covers 15 residues.

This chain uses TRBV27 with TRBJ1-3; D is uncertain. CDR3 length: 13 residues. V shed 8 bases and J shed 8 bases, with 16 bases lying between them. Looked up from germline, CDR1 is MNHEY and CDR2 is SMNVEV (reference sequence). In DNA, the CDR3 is TGTGCCAGCGGGCCTATCGGGGAGTACACCATATATTTT. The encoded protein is CASGPIGEYTIYF.

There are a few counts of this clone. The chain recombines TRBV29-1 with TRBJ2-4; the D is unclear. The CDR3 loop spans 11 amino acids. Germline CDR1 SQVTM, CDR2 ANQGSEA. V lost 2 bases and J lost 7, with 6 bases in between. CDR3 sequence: CSVELENIQYF. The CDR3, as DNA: TGCAGCGTTGAACTAGAGAACATTCAGTACTTC. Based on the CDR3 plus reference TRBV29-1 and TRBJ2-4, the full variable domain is SAVISQKPSRDICQRGTSLTIQCQVDSQVTMMFWYRQQPGQSLTLIATANQGSEATYESGFVIDKFPISRPNLTFSTLTVSNMSPEDSSIYLCSVELENIQYFGAGTRLSVL.

The CDR3 is CASSTTGDSNQPQHF. The DNA of the CDR3 is TGTGCCAGTAGTACGACAGGAGATAGCAATCAGCCCCAGCATTTT. This rearrangement joins TRBV19 to TRBJ1-5, with D tentatively TRBD1 (6 bases). The CDR3 consists of 15 residues. Germline V gives CDR1 LNHDA, CDR2 SQIVND (reference sequence). The ends were cut back, 4 bases at V and 0 bases at J, with 10 bases in the middle.

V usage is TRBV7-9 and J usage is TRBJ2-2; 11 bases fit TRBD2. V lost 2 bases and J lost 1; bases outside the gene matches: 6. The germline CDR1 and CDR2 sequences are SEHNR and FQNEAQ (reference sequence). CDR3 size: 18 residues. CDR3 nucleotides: TGTGCCAGCAGCTTATTACCCGGGACTAGCGGGAACACCGGGGAGCTGTTTTTT. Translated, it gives CASSLLPGTSGNTGELFF. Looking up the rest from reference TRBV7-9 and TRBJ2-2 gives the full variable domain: DTGVSQNPRHKITKRGQNVTFRCDPISEHNRLYWYRQTLGQGPEFLTYFQNEAQLEKSRLLSDRFSAERPKGSFSTLEIQRTEQGDSAMYLCASSLLPGTSGNTGELFFGEGSRLTVL.

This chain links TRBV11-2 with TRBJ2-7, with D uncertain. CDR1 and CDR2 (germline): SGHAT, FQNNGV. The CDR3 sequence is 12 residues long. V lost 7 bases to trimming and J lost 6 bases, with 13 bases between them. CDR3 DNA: TGTGCCAGCAACCCGTCCGGGCGCGAGCAGTACTTC. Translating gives CASNPSGREQYF. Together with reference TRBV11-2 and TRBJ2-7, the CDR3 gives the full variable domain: EAGVAQSPRYKIIEKRQSVAFWCNPISGHATLYWYQQILGQGPKLLIQFQNNGVVDDSQLPKDRFSAERLKGVDSTLKIQPAKLEDSAVYLCASNPSGREQYFGPGTRLTVT.

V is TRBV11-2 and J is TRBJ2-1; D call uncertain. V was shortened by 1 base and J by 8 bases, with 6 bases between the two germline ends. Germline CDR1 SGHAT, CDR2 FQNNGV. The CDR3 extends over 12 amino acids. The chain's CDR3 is CASSLGWDEQFF. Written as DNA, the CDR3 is TGTGCCAGCAGCTTAGGATGGGATGAGCAGTTCTTC.